Following are 22 T cell receptor beta chains from one sample sequenced in a study of human T cells and chemical hapten exposure. The time point was: pre-sensitization, week 0. Sample treatment: therapeutic diphenylcyclopropenone sensitization with weekly scalp DPC. MiXCR, run by TCRdb on the RACE reads, gives a single entry per CDR3 protein. The sample lists about 68,000 distinct CDR3 sequences; 11% were seen once. The sample consisted of whole blood, taken in connection with sensitization to the hapten diphenylcyclopropenone (DPC). Every receptor here comes from a woman aged 45-65 years with alopecia areata. Some clones in this sample may be carry-over from other donors' samples.

This clonotype occurred a few times. V usage is TRBV12-3 or TRBV12-4 and J usage is TRBJ2-7; TRBD1 matches 8 bases. With V trimmed by 8 bases and J by 1 base, 7 bases remained unmatched. This CDR3 comprises 14 residues. The CDR3 DNA is TGTGCCAGCGGGTCGCAGGGGGCGTCCTACGAGCAGTACTTC. Translating it yields CASGSQGASYEQYF.

This clonotype was recorded many times. The chain links TRBV30 to TRBJ1-2; tentatively, D is TRBD1 (6 bases). Germline V gives CDR1 GTSNPN, CDR2 SVGIG (reference sequence). The CDR3 is made up of 14 amino acids. V lost 1 base and J lost 3, with 12 bases in between. CDR3 sequence reads: CAWSDPTGYYGYTF. DNA for the CDR3: TGTGCCTGGAGTGACCCGACAGGCTACTATGGCTACACCTTC.

The chain combines TRBV29-1 with TRBJ1-1; D call uncertain. This CDR3 region has 12 residues. Germline CDR1 and CDR2: SQVTM and ANQGSEA. Trimming removed 4 bases from V and 1 base from J, with 7 bases in between. CDR3 amino acids: CSVVVENTEAFF. The CDR3, as DNA: TGCAGCGTTGTCGTGGAGAACACTGAAGCTTTCTTT.

A few counts support this clonotype. This sequence joins TRBV27 and TRBJ2-7, with 7 positions matching TRBD1. The trim removed 6 bases at V and 5 bases at J, leaving 10 bases unmatched. CDR3 length: 14 residues. Looked up from germline, CDR1 is MNHEY and CDR2 is SMNVEV (reference sequence). This CDR3 reads CASSPRDSADEQYF. The CDR3 DNA is TGTGCCAGCAGCCCCCGGGACAGCGCCGACGAGCAGTACTTC.

This clonotype was counted at least ten times. The chain employs TRBV28 and TRBJ2-3; TRBD1 is a possible D gene (6 bases). The CDR3 has 15 residues. Germline CDR1 MDHEN, CDR2 SYDVKM. The V and J ends lost 5 bases and 4 bases respectively, with 16 bases between them. Here the CDR3 DNA reads TGTGCCAGCAGTGATCGTACAGGGCCCGCAGATACGCAGTATTTT. Its translation is CASSDRTGPADTQYF. Combining the CDR3 with reference TRBV28 and TRBJ2-3 gives the whole variable domain DVKVTQSSRYLVKRTGEKVFLECVQDMDHENMFWYRQDPGLGLRLIYFSYDVKMKEKGDIPEGYSVSREKKERFSLILESASTNQTSMYLCASSDRTGPADTQYFGPGTRLTVL.

The genes are TRBV6-2 or TRBV6-3 and TRBJ2-7, with D tentatively TRBD2 (7 bases). The V gene lost 6 bases and the J gene lost 2 bases, with 17 bases spanning the gap. There are 15 residues in the CDR3. Germline CDR1 MNHEY, CDR2 SVGEGT. The DNA of the CDR3 is TGTGCCAGCAGCCGCACGGGGGGCACCACCTACGAGCAGTACTTC. As protein: CASSRTGGTTYEQYF.

In this sample, this clonotype turned up a few times. The rearrangement joins TRBV7-8 to TRBJ1-4; no clear D gene. The CDR3 is made up of 16 amino acids. CDR1 SGHVS and CDR2 FQNEAQ come from the germline V gene. V was clipped by 2 bases and J by 3 bases, with 13 bases between them. This CDR3 is CASSLRAGLSNEKLFF. The DNA for the CDR3 is TGTGCCAGCAGCTTAAGGGCGGGCCTCTCTAATGAAAAACTGTTTTTT.

This chain uses TRBV6-5 with TRBJ2-7, with a weak D call TRBD2 (6 bases). This CDR3 has 13 amino acids. Trimming took off 6 bases at V and 2 bases at J, with 11 bases between the two ends. Germline CDR1 and CDR2: MNHEY and SVGAGI. In nucleotides, the CDR3 is TGTGCCAGCAGAGGCGGGACGGCCTACGAGCAGTACTTC. Translation: CASRGGTAYEQYF.

This clonotype was observed many times. V gene TRBV20-1 combines with J gene TRBJ2-5; D not certain. Germline lookup yields CDR1 DFQATT and CDR2 SNEGSKA (reference sequence). V lost 1 base and J lost 9, with 12 bases in between. This CDR3 is built from 12 residues. The CDR3 bases are TGCAGTGCTAGAGGTTCCGGAAGGGCCCAGTACTTC. It specifies CSARGSGRAQYF.

The chain combines TRBV4-3 with TRBJ1-3, with unresolved D. V lost 0 bases and J 4 bases, leaving 10 bases between the germline ends. The V gene's germline CDR1 is LGHNA and CDR2 YSLEER. The CDR3 totals 15 residues. CDR3 DNA sequence: TGCGCCAGCAGCCAAGAACTTGTCGGGGGAAACACCATATATTTT. Translation gives CASSQELVGGNTIYF.

In its sample, this clonotype was seen many times. The gene calls are TRBV28 and TRBJ2-7; D gene ambiguous. Trimming removed 6 bases at V and 2 bases at J, with 14 bases between. The CDR3 runs 14 residues. Germline-derived CDR1 and CDR2 are MDHEN and SYDVKM. The CDR3 loop is CASRGTARTYEQYF. The CDR3 DNA reads TGTGCCAGCAGGGGAACCGCAAGGACCTACGAGCAGTACTTC.

The sample holds many counts of this clonotype. This chain connects TRBV2 to TRBJ1-4; TRBD1 might be the D (6 bases). Germline values: CDR1 SNHLY, CDR2 FYNNEI. Trimming took 5 bases from V and 5 from J, leaving 18 bases between them. This CDR3 region has 16 residues. As DNA, the CDR3 is TGTGCCAGCAGTATAGAGGACAGCGGCTTGAATGAAAAACTGTTTTTT. It yields the protein CASSIEDSGLNEKLFF.

V is TRBV20-1 and J is TRBJ2-7, with TRBD1 matching over 8 bases. V shed 0 bases and J 1 base; nucleotides not matched to a gene: 8. CDR1 and CDR2 (germline): DFQATT, SNEGSKA (reference sequence). This CDR3 contains 16 residues. For the CDR3, the DNA is TGCAGTGCTAGAGATTTGAGGACAGGGCGGTCCTACGAGCAGTACTTC. Protein sequence: CSARDLRTGRSYEQYF.

This clonotype occurred many times. The rearrangement joins TRBV18 to TRBJ2-2, with D perhaps TRBD1 (6 bases). The CDR3 extends over 16 amino acids. CDR1 is KGHSH and CDR2 is LQKENI in the germline V gene. V was cut by 4 bases and J by 3 bases, with 15 bases left in between. CDR3 amino acids: CASSQQQGSDTGELFF. CDR3 DNA sequence: TGTGCCAGCTCACAACAACAGGGATCCGACACCGGGGAGCTGTTTTTT.

This clonotype was detected many times. The chain links TRBV20-1 to TRBJ1-6; D uncertain. Between the trimmed V and J ends, which lost 5 bases and 5 bases, there was a span of 13 bases. This CDR3 spans 14 amino acids. The germline CDR1 and CDR2 sequences are DFQATT and SNEGSKA (reference sequence). The CDR3 bases are TGCAGTGCTCTCCTTGGAAGAAATAATTCACCCCTCCACTTT. Amino acids: CSALLGRNNSPLHF.

This clonotype was recorded a few times. The chain joins TRBV10-3 to TRBJ2-3; D might be TRBD2 (6 bases). Trimming took off 5 bases at V and 0 bases at J, with 9 bases between the two ends. Germline V gene sequence: CDR1 ENHRY, CDR2 SYGVKD. This CDR3 contains 14 residues. CDR3 region: CAISLGTSTDTQYF. The CDR3 nucleotides are TGTGCCATCAGTTTAGGGACTAGCACAGATACGCAGTATTTT.

In this sample, this clonotype turned up many times. The gene calls are TRBV5-1 and TRBJ2-1, with 10 bases aligning to TRBD1. This CDR3 region has 16 residues. The junction had 11 bases not matched to a gene; V was cut back by 5 bases and J by 6 bases. The germline V gene encodes CDR1 SGHRS and CDR2 YFSETQ. The CDR3 nucleotides are TGCGCCAGCAGTTGGGTCCCGGGACAGGGGCGCAATGAGCAGTTCTTC. Encoded protein: CASSWVPGQGRNEQFF.

This clonotype came up many times. J is TRBJ1-2 and V is TRBV3-1, with D perhaps matching TRBD1 (5 bases). Germline values: CDR1 LGHDT, CDR2 YNNKEL (reference sequence). V dropped 11 bases and J dropped 3 bases, with 13 bases sitting between them. CDR3 length equals 12 residues. The CDR3 loop is CAGSDRYYGYTF. DNA for the CDR3: TGTGCCGGCTCTGACAGATACTATGGCTACACCTTC. Full variable domain (outside the CDR3, taken from reference TRBV3-1 and TRBJ1-2): DTAVSQTPKYLVTQMGNDKSIKCEQNLGHDTMYWYKQDSKKFLKIMFSYNNKELIINETVPNRFSPKSPDKAHLNLHINSLELGDSAVYFCAGSDRYYGYTFGSGTRLTVV.

This clonotype was seen a few times. This chain links TRBV5-1 with TRBJ2-5, with 10 bases identical to TRBD1. The trim removed 2 bases at V and 1 base at J, leaving 11 bases unmatched. CDR3 length: 18 amino acids. From germline, CDR1 is SGHRS and CDR2 YFSETQ. As DNA, the CDR3 is TGCGCCAGCAGCTTTAAGCTCCCGGGACAGGGGTTCCAAGAGACCCAGTACTTC. Protein: CASSFKLPGQGFQETQYF. Filled out from reference TRBV5-1 and TRBJ2-5, the complete variable domain reads KAGVTQTPRYLIKTRGQQVTLSCSPISGHRSVSWYQQTPGQGLQFLFEYFSETQRNKGNFPGRFSGRQFSNSRSEMNVSTLELGDSALYLCASSFKLPGQGFQETQYFGPGTRLLVL.

The chain couples TRBV9 to TRBJ1-6, with 7 bases identical to TRBD1. This CDR3 region has 15 residues. From germline, CDR1 is SGDLS and CDR2 YYNGEE. After removal of 0 bases from V and 8 bases from J, the junction contained 5 bases not matched to a gene. For the CDR3, the DNA is TGTGCCAGCAGCGTAGATGACAGGGCTTATTCACCCCTCCACTTT. Amino acids: CASSVDDRAYSPLHF.

The table lists this clonotype with many counts. The CDR3 spells CASSLWGTGIMNTEAFF. DNA of the CDR3: TGTGCCAGCTCATTATGGGGTACAGGGATTATGAACACTGAAGCTTTCTTT. The chain is built from TRBV18 and TRBJ1-1, with D tentatively TRBD1 (6 bases). The CDR3 consists of 17 residues. The germline V gene has CDR1 KGHSH and CDR2 LQKENI. Between the trimmed V and J ends, which lost 5 bases and 0 bases, there was a span of 19 bases.

This clonotype turned up a few times. V and J are TRBV29-1 and TRBJ2-7, with D possibly matching TRBD2 (6 bases). Trimming cost V 4 bases and J 0 bases, with 16 bases left between them. The CDR3 has 15 amino acids. Germline V lookup: CDR1 SQVTM, CDR2 ANQGSEA. The CDR3 loop is CSVVGGEGNSYEQYF. The CDR3 nucleotides read TGCAGCGTTGTGGGGGGAGAAGGCAACTCCTACGAGCAGTACTTC.